Listed here is a single T cell receptor (beta chain). There is no known antigen for this receptor. No much larger clone is present one base from it, and per-base qualities are unavailable. These data belong to a study of cytomegalovirus exposure and HLA in healthy donors (TCRdb year 2017). Regarding the study in general: The 666 repertoires of the first cohort and the 120 validation repertoires were produced on the same platform, according to a later analysis. The study aimed to test whether cataloging public T cell receptors could reveal signatures of past pathogen exposure. In addition to the first cohort of 500 to 850 subjects, a separate validation cohort of approximately 130 different subjects was used. High-throughput TCR immunosequencing, statistical association of individual TCRs with disease status, and machine learning were combined to predict cytomegalovirus infection status.

Broader findings and caveats from the paper: The authors suggested that the approach could potentially be generalized to other disease states and immunological phenotypes. Of the cluster scores, approximately 94% were above 0 in a later analysis, which found that TCRs clustered in the first cohort also tended to co-occur in the approximately 130 validation repertoires. While some public TCRs were present in many individuals, most TCR sequences turned up only very rarely across donors. A later analysis lacked HLA typing for the validation cohort, so it scored co-occurrence in that cohort across all 110 or so repertoires. In vitro tests confirmed that a few of the cytomegalovirus-associated TCR beta chains recognize cytomegalovirus antigens. The study listed 164 TCR beta chains as associated with cytomegalovirus. In both the original and validation cohorts, the classifier was reported to diagnose cytomegalovirus status with high specificity and sensitivity.

Donors formed part of the validation cohort, which comprised over a hundred subjects and was distinct from the first cohort of fewer than 750 subjects. The library was produced with the immunoSEQ multiplex PCR assay. In the original analysis: To diagnose cytomegalovirus status from the catalog of TCR beta chain sequences, a statistical classification framework was built. Sourced from immuneACCESS, this table was stored by TCRdb with only in-frame sequences that have V and J called. A share of the clones is absent; for the studies checked, an unresolved V gene accounts for under half, and the remainder has no known explanation. Clonal size and the V and J genes are those of that table, whereas D and trimming came from the DNA. This sample comprises roughly 50,000 clones, 80% to 95% of them detected only once. The top ten constitute 2.5% to 3.5% of the sample. The germline V end is reduced by 6 bases and the J end by 1 base; junction bases left unmatched: 12. CDR1 and CDR2, looked up from the germline V gene, are SQVTM and ANQGSEA. The CDR3 measures 16 amino acids from cysteine to phenylalanine. Only CDR3 DNA remains: 48 bases, in frame from the first base.

The clonotype comes from a man between 18 and 29 years old in good health and CMV-seronegative. This chain is built from TRBV29-1 and TRBJ1-3, with TRBD1 identical over 7 junction bases. The specimen was PBMCs. The encoded CDR3 is CSVWDARQGSGNTIYF. The nucleotide sequence is TGCAGCGTCTGGGATGCTAGACAGGGATCTGGAAACACCATATATTTT.